These T cell receptor beta chains were read from a single sample in a study of T cell clonotyping in hematopoietic cell transplantation. Clones were read by immunoSEQ multiplex PCR, and TCRdb kept only the in-frame ones, dropping some. The table includes 7,900 or so clones, around 88% detected once. The source material was PBMCs, sampled 100 days after allogeneic stem cell transplant. These receptors were taken from a male patient under 35 who had an allogeneic stem cell transplant from a related donor, so the T cells may come from the graft donor. Some clones in this sample may be carry-over from other donors' samples. CDR3s include the opening cysteine and the closing phenylalanine or tryptophan. Each record gives: V gene, J gene, CDR3 protein.

v_gene: TRBV25-1; j_gene: TRBJ1-4; CDR3aa: CASSESGREATNEKLFF
v_gene: TRBV6-1; j_gene: TRBJ1-1; CDR3aa: CASSEFAAGNTEAFF
v_gene: TRBV4-3; j_gene: TRBJ1-2; CDR3aa: CASSPMRGGNYGYTF
v_gene: TRBV19; j_gene: TRBJ2-1; CDR3aa: CASSSSVSSYNEQFF
v_gene: TRBV9; j_gene: TRBJ2-2; CDR3aa: CASSVARTGAAGELFF
v_gene: TRBV7-9; j_gene: TRBJ1-3; CDR3aa: CASSFDRAGNTIYF
v_gene: TRBV7-2; j_gene: TRBJ2-5; CDR3aa: CASSLDPGREETQYF
v_gene: TRBV11-2; j_gene: TRBJ2-6; CDR3aa: CASLAALGDSPGGANVLTF
v_gene: TRBV7-8; j_gene: TRBJ1-5; CDR3aa: CASSSRQELNQPQHF
v_gene: TRBV6-5; j_gene: TRBJ2-3; CDR3aa: CASSRDFTQYF
v_gene: TRBV27; j_gene: TRBJ1-1; CDR3aa: CASSFRDRVNTEAFF
v_gene: TRBV7-2; j_gene: TRBJ1-2; CDR3aa: CASSLYGGVPGDRGDGYTF
v_gene: TRBV7-2; j_gene: TRBJ1-3; CDR3aa: CASSLGGQGSSGNTIYF
v_gene: TRBV7-3; j_gene: TRBJ2-1; CDR3aa: CASTIKGTSGGEQFF
v_gene: TRBV9; j_gene: TRBJ2-1; CDR3aa: CASTPIDNEQFF
v_gene: TRBV4-1; j_gene: TRBJ1-5; CDR3aa: CASSQVRSQPQHF
v_gene: TRBV4-2; j_gene: TRBJ2-3; CDR3aa: CASSGTGNTDTQYF
v_gene: TRBV30; j_gene: TRBJ2-1; CDR3aa: CAWSQGQGIYNEQFF
v_gene: TRBV21-1; j_gene: TRBJ2-4; CDR3aa: CASSNPKQGLGIQYF
v_gene: TRBV5-4; j_gene: TRBJ1-1; CDR3aa: CASSLEEDTEAFF
v_gene: TRBV7-7; j_gene: TRBJ2-1; CDR3aa: CASSPSGLRGPNEQFF
v_gene: TRBV29-1; j_gene: TRBJ1-1; CDR3aa: CSVEDSTNTEAFF
v_gene: TRBV5-6; j_gene: TRBJ2-3; CDR3aa: CASSLELEITDTQYF
v_gene: TRBV2; j_gene: TRBJ1-5; CDR3aa: CASSPKMPLQGNQPQHF
v_gene: TRBV30; j_gene: TRBJ2-5; CDR3aa: CAWGYIQGRKTQYF
v_gene: TRBV9; j_gene: TRBJ2-6; CDR3aa: CASTLMGSGANVLTF
v_gene: TRBV2; j_gene: TRBJ2-5; CDR3aa: CASRSGGTGEETQYF
v_gene: TRBV27; j_gene: TRBJ2-5; CDR3aa: CASSSGTALETQYF
v_gene: TRBV11-2; j_gene: TRBJ2-5; CDR3aa: CASSPRQQETQYF
v_gene: TRBV5-8; j_gene: TRBJ1-2; CDR3aa: CASSLGTLSGGYTF
v_gene: TRBV29-1; j_gene: TRBJ1-1; CDR3aa: CSVVDRGKTTEAFF
v_gene: TRBV6-5; j_gene: TRBJ1-1; CDR3aa: CASSLREEAFF
v_gene: TRBV5-6; j_gene: TRBJ1-2; CDR3aa: CASSLDRDFYGYTF
v_gene: TRBV7-3; j_gene: TRBJ2-1; CDR3aa: CASSASRSSYNEQFF
v_gene: TRBV19; j_gene: TRBJ2-1; CDR3aa: CASSIVPSGRMGNEQFF
v_gene: TRBV19; j_gene: TRBJ2-5; CDR3aa: CASREAPGETQYF
v_gene: TRBV27; j_gene: TRBJ2-2; CDR3aa: CASSGGTTNTGELFF
v_gene: TRBV6-6; j_gene: TRBJ2-1; CDR3aa: CASSWTSGYNEQFF
v_gene: TRBV11-2; j_gene: TRBJ2-3; CDR3aa: CASSLDAVTDTQYF
v_gene: TRBV25-1; j_gene: TRBJ2-6; CDR3aa: CASTPSGQGGPGANVLTF